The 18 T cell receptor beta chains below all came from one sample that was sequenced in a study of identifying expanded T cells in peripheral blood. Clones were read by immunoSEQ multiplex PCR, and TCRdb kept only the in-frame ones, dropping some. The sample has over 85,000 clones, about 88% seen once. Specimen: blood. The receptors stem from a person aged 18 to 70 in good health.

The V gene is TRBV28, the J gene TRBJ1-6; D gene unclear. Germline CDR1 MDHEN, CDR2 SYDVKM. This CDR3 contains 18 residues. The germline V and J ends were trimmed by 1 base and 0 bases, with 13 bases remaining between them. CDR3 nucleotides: TGTGCCAGCAGTTTATTCCTGGACTTGAGCTCCTATAATTCACCCCTCCACTTT. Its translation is CASSLFLDLSSYNSPLHF.

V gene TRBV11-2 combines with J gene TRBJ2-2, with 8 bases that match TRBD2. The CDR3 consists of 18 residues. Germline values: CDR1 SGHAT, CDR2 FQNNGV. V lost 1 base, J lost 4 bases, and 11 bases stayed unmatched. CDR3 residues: CASSLATHGGAVTGELFF. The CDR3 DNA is TGTGCCAGCAGCTTAGCAACACACGGGGGGGCCGTCACCGGGGAGCTGTTTTTT.

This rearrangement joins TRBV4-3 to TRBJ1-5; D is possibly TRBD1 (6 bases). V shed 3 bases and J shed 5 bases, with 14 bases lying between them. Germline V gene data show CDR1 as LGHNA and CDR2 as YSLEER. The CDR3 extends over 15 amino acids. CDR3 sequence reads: CASSQGGQGYQPQHF. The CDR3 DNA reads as TGCGCCAGCAGCCAGGGGGGGCAGGGCTATCAGCCCCAGCATTTT.

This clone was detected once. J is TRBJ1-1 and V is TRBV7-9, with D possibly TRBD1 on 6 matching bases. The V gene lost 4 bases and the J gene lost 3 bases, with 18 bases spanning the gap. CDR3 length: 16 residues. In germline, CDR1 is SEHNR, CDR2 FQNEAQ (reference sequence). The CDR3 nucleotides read TGTGCCAGCAGCTCAACCCGGACAGCCCTCTACACTGAAGCTTTCTTT. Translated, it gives CASSSTRTALYTEAFF.

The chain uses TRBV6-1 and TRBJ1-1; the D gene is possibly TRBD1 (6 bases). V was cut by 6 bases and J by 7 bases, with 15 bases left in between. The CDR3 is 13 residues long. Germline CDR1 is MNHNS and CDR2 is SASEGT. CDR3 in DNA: TGTGCCAGCAGCGCTACAGGGTACGGTGAAGCTTTCTTT. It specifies CASSATGYGEAFF.

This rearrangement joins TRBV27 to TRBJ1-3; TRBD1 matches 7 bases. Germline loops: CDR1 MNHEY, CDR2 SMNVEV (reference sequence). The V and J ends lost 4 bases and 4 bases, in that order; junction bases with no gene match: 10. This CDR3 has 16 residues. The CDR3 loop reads CASSSFRQGRGNTIYF. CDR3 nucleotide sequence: TGTGCCAGCAGTTCGTTTAGACAGGGCAGAGGAAACACCATATATTTT.

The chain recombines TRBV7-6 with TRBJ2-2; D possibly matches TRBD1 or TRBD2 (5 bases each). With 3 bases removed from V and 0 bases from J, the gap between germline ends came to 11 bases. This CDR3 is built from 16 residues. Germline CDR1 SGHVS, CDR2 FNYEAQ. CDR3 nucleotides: TGTGCCAGCAGCTTCCGGGGCCGGGCGAACACCGGGGAGCTGTTTTTT. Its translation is CASSFRGRANTGELFF.

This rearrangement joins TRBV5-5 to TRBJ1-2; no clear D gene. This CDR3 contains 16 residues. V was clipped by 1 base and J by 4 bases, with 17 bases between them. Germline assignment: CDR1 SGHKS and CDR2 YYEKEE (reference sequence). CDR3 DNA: TGTGCCAGCAGCTTGCTTCCGGCGGAGACAACCTATGGCTACACCTTC. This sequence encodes CASSLLPAETTYGYTF.

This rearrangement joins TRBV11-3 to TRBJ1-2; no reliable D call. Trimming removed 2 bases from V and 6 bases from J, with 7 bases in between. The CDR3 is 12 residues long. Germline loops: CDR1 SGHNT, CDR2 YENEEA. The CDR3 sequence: CASSLRQDGYTF. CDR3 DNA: TGTGCCAGCAGCTTACGGCAGGATGGCTACACCTTC. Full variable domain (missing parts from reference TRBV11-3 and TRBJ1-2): EAGVVQSPRYKIIEKKQPVAFWCNPISGHNTLYWYLQNLGQGPELLIRYENEEAVDDSQLPKDRFSAERLKGVDSTLKIQPAELGDSAVYLCASSLRQDGYTFGSGTRLTVV.

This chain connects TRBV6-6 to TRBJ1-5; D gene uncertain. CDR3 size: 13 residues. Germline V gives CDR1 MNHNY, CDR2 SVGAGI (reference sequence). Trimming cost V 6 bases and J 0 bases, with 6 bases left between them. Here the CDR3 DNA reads TGTGCCAGCAGCGAAAGTAGCAATCAGCCCCAGCATTTT. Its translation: CASSESSNQPQHF.

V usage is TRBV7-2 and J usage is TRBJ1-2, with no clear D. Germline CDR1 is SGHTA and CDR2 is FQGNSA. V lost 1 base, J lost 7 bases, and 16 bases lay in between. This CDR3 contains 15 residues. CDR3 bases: TGTGCCAGCAGCTTAGGAGCCCCGGTCGAGGGTGGCTACACCTTC. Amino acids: CASSLGAPVEGGYTF.

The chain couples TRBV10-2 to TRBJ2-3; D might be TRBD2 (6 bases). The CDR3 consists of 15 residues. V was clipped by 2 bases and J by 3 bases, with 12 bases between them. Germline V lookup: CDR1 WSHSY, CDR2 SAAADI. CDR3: CASSEAGTVTDTQYF. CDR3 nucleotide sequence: TGCGCCAGCAGTGAGGCCGGGACTGTTACAGATACGCAGTATTTT.

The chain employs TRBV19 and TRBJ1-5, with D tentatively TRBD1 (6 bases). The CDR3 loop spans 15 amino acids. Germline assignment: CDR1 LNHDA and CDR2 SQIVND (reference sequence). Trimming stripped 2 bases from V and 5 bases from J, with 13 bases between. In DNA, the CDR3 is TGTGCCAGTAGTATATTGGGCCAGGGGCATCAGCCCCAGCATTTT. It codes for CASSILGQGHQPQHF.

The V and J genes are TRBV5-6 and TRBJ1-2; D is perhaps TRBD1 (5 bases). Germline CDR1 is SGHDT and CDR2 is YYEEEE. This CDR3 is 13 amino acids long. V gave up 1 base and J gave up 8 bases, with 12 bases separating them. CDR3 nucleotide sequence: TGTGCCAGCAGCTTGAGACCCAGGGAGGGCTACACCTTC. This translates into CASSLRPREGYTF. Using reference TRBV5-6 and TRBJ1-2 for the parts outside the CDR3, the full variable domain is DAGVTQSPTHLIKTRGQQVTLRCSPKSGHDTVSWYQQALGQGPQFIFQYYEEEERQRGNFPDRFSGHQFPNYSSELNVNALLLGDSALYLCASSLRPREGYTFGSGTRLTVV.

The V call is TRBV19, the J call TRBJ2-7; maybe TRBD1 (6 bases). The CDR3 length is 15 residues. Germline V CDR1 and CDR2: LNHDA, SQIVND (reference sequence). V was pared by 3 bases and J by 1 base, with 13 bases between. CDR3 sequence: CASSIPRQESYEQYF. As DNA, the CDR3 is TGTGCCAGTAGTATCCCCCGACAGGAATCCTACGAGCAGTACTTC.

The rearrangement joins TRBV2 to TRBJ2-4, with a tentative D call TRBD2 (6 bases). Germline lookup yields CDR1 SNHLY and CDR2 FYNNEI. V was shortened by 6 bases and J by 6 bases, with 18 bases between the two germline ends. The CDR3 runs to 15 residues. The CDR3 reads CASRPGLSLGNIQYF. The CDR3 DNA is TGTGCCAGCAGGCCGGGACTCTCACTAGGAAACATTCAGTACTTC.

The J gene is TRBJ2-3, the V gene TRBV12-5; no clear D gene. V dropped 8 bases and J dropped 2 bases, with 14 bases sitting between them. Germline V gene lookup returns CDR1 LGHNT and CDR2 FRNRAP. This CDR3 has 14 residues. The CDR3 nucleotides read TGTGCTAGTACCTTGGGCACCCACACAGATACGCAGTATTTT. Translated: CASTLGTHTDTQYF.

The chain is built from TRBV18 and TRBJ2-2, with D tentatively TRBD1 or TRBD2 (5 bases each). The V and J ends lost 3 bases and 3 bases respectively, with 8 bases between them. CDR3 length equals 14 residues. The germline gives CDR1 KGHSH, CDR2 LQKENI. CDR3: CASSPVGDTGELFF. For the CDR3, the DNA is TGTGCCAGCTCACCCGTGGGGGACACCGGGGAGCTGTTTTTT.